This T cell receptor beta chain comes out of a study of cytomegalovirus exposure and HLA in healthy donors. This clone was observed a few times. It was with 60 Vbeta and 13 Jbeta primers that the PCR ran. Produced via immunoSEQ multiplex PCR; TCRdb's table is partial and in-frame only. The table records about 130,000 clones, over 75% of them present only once. The source of this sequence is a man between 50 and 59 years old in good health and CMV-seronegative. The specimen sequenced was PBMCs.

The CDR3 spells CAWSGLSSYEQYF. The CDR3 region has the DNA TGTGCCTGGAGTGGCCTGAGCTCCTACGAGCAGTACTTC. The chain links TRBV30 to TRBJ2-7; no firm D call. CDR1 is GTSNPN and CDR2 is SVGIG in the germline V gene (reference sequence). This CDR3 is built from 13 residues. V was trimmed by 1 base and J by 0 bases, leaving 7 bases between them. The whole variable domain, filled in from reference TRBV30 and TRBJ2-7, reads SQTIHQWPATLVQPVGSPLSLECTVEGTSNPNLYWYRQAAGRGLQLLFYSVGIGQISSEVPQNLSASRPQDRQFILSSKKLLLSDSGFYLCAWSGLSSYEQYFGPGTRLTVT.